The clone carrying this T cell receptor (beta chain) was counted once. The sample comes from a study of blood T cell repertoires in COVID-19. Across the study: T cells, B-cell-depleted T cells, or PBMCs supplied cDNA or gDNA.

The V segment lost 2 bases and the J segment 8 bases; nucleotides outside the gene matches: 8. Looked up from germline, CDR1 is MGHRA and CDR2 is YSYEKL. This CDR3 is 16 amino acids long. Participant age was roughly 18 to 89 years, and participants resided in approximately 25 US areas. Allocation to cohorts depended on clinical history reported by the participants. TCRdb's table, derived via immunoSEQ multiplex PCR, lists solely in-frame clones and lacks some. The table records 200,000 to 250,000 clones, 90% of them present only once. Sample: PBMCs or T cells enriched from blood (not recorded which). V and J are TRBV4-1 and TRBJ1-6; 8 bases line up with TRBD1. The sequence derives from a man aged 25-45 years who had been exposed to COVID-19. DNA for the CDR3: TGCGCCAGCAGCCAACGGGAGAGGACAGGGTATTCACCCCTCCACTTT. Translated, it gives CASSQRERTGYSPLHF.